These 21 T cell receptor beta chains were sequenced from one sample in a study of blood T cell repertoires in COVID-19 (dated by TCRdb to 2018 to 2021). The library was made by the immunoSEQ multiplex PCR assay. TCRdb retrieved this table from immuneACCESS and kept in-frame rearrangements only. Not all clones are present; in checked studies, unresolved V genes account for under half, and no reason is known for the remainder. Across this sample there are 80,000 to 100,000 clones, with 80% seen only once. Jointly, the top ten make up roughly 8.4% of the sample. The sample was peripheral blood. Every receptor here comes from a man aged 50-59 years who had recovered from COVID-19.

This chain uses TRBV2 with TRBJ1-3, with 10 nucleotides matching TRBD1. The V segment lost 7 bases and the J segment 3 bases; nucleotides outside the gene matches: 6. Looked up from germline, CDR1 is SNHLY and CDR2 is FYNNEI. The CDR3 runs 15 residues. The CDR3 here is CASTKGQGIGNTIYF. In nucleotides, the CDR3 is TGTGCCAGCACTAAGGGACAGGGGATTGGAAACACCATATATTTT.

The V and J genes are TRBV27 and TRBJ2-5; 11 bases map to TRBD2. Trimming removed 7 bases from V and 0 bases from J; junction bases left unmatched: 4. This CDR3 has 15 residues. The germline V gene has CDR1 MNHEY and CDR2 SMNVEV (reference sequence). CDR3 bases: TGTGCCAGCAATCCGGGACTAGCGGACCAAGAGACCCAGTACTTC. Its protein product is CASNPGLADQETQYF.

This clone came up once. V and J are TRBV7-2 and TRBJ2-1, with D perhaps matching TRBD2 (5 bases). V lost 1 base to trimming and J lost 8 bases, with 15 bases between them. The CDR3 consists of 15 residues. In germline, CDR1 is SGHTA, CDR2 FQGNSA. CDR3 sequence reads: CASSLGRAGVDEQFF. CDR3 in DNA: TGTGCCAGCAGCTTAGGGCGGGCCGGGGTCGATGAGCAGTTCTTC.

The V call is TRBV27, the J call TRBJ2-3, with 8 nucleotides matching TRBD2. CDR3 length equals 15 residues. V was pared by 2 bases and J by 3 bases, with 4 bases of the junction left unmatched. CDR1 MNHEY and CDR2 SMNVEV come from the germline V gene (reference sequence). The CDR3 coding sequence is TGTGCCAGCAGTTTACGGCGCGGGGGGACAGATACGCAGTATTTT. Translated, it gives CASSLRRGGTDTQYF.

This chain connects TRBV6-1 to TRBJ2-4; 14 nucleotides line up with TRBD2. The length of the CDR3 is 19 residues. V trimming: 3 bases; J trimming: 1 base; junction bases outside the gene matches: 8. CDR1 and CDR2 from the germline V gene are MNHNS and SASEGT. The CDR3 sequence is CASSEGLAGAKGAKNIQYF. For the CDR3, the DNA is TGTGCCAGCAGTGAGGGACTAGCGGGGGCAAAGGGGGCCAAAAACATTCAGTACTTC.

This clone turned up a few times. The chain is built from TRBV7-2 and TRBJ2-3, with 8 bases that match TRBD1. J was trimmed by 2 bases and V by 5 bases; bases with no gene match: 6. CDR1 is SGHTA and CDR2 is FQGNSA in the germline V gene. The CDR3 consists of 15 residues. The CDR3 sequence: CASSPTGANTDTQYF. DNA of the CDR3: TGTGCCAGCAGCCCGACAGGGGCCAACACAGATACGCAGTATTTT.

The rearrangement uses TRBV29-1 and TRBJ1-5; D unresolved. The CDR3 consists of 14 residues. CDR1 is SQVTM and CDR2 is ANQGSEA in the germline V gene. V lost 7 bases and J 2 bases, leaving 15 bases between the germline ends. The CDR3 loop reads CSAQSGNRNQPQHF. In DNA form, the CDR3 reads TGCAGCGCTCAGAGCGGGAATCGCAATCAGCCCCAGCATTTT.

The chain links TRBV9 to TRBJ1-6, with D possibly TRBD1 on 5 matching bases. CDR1 is SGDLS, CDR2 YYNGEE, per germline. The CDR3 totals 14 residues. V lost 0 bases and J 7 bases, leaving 8 bases between the germline ends. CDR3 sequence (DNA): TGTGCCAGCAGCGTAGAGGCAGGGAATTCACCCCTCCACTTT. Translated: CASSVEAGNSPLHF.

This sequence joins TRBV19 and TRBJ1-1; perhaps TRBD1 as D (5 bases). Trimming removed 6 bases from V and 1 base from J, with 9 bases in between. Looked up from germline, CDR1 is LNHDA and CDR2 is SQIVND (reference sequence). This CDR3 is built from 13 residues. The CDR3 sequence: CASRKTENTEAFF. The CDR3 nucleotides are TGTGCCAGTAGGAAGACAGAGAACACTGAAGCTTTCTTT. Supplemented by reference TRBV19 and TRBJ1-1, the full variable domain reads DGGITQSPKYLFRKEGQNVTLSCEQNLNHDAMYWYRQDPGQGLRLIYYSQIVNDFQKGDIAEGYSVSREKKESFPLTVTSAQKNPTAFYLCASRKTENTEAFFGQGTRLTVV.

The chain couples TRBV30 to TRBJ1-1; no clear D gene. Germline lookup yields CDR1 GTSNPN and CDR2 SVGIG (reference sequence). Trimming cost V 2 bases and J 1 base, with 8 bases left between them. The CDR3 consists of 13 residues. This CDR3 is CAWSQAANTEAFF. The CDR3 region has the DNA TGTGCCTGGAGTCAGGCTGCGAACACTGAAGCTTTCTTT.

As concerns this clone: A junction boundary mismatches the germline segment, possibly from a read error. This chain joins TRBV6-5 and TRBJ2-1; 9 nucleotides align to TRBD2. CDR3 length: 15 amino acids. Germline V gene sequence: CDR1 MNHEY, CDR2 SVGAGI. The CDR3 reads CASSYGGGAYNEQFF. Here the CDR3 DNA reads TGTGCCAGCAGTTATGGCGGGGGGGCCTATAATGAGCAGTTCTTC.

This rearrangement joins TRBV6-5 to TRBJ1-5, with 8 bases fitting TRBD1. This CDR3 contains 13 residues. The V gene's germline CDR1 is MNHEY and CDR2 SVGAGI. V dropped 2 bases and J dropped 15; count of bases not matched to a gene: 9. The DNA for the CDR3 is TGTGCCAGCAGTTACCAGGGGGCCTCAATTCTGCATTTT. This gives the protein CASSYQGASILHF.

The chain couples TRBV30 to TRBJ2-7, with 11 bases identical to TRBD1. Germline assignment: CDR1 GTSNPN and CDR2 SVGIG (reference sequence). The CDR3 contains 15 residues. J gave up 5 bases and V 4 bases, and 10 bases lay outside the gene matches. The CDR3 nucleotides are TGTGCCTGGATTGCCCCGGACAGGGGGCGAAACGAGCAGTACTTC. This encodes CAWIAPDRGRNEQYF. Filled out from reference TRBV30 and TRBJ2-7, the complete variable domain reads SQTIHQWPATLVQPVGSPLSLECTVEGTSNPNLYWYRQAAGRGLQLLFYSVGIGQISSEVPQNLSASRPQDRQFILSSKKLLLSDSGFYLCAWIAPDRGRNEQYFGPGTRLTVT.

The gene calls are TRBV7-2 and TRBJ2-7; TRBD1 matches 9 bases. V lost 4 bases, J lost 3 bases, and 4 bases stayed unmatched. Per the germline V gene, CDR1 is SGHTA and CDR2 is FQGNSA. The CDR3 is 14 amino acids. Here the CDR3 reads CASSSGQGYYEQYF. The CDR3 DNA follows: TGTGCCAGCAGCTCGGGACAGGGATACTACGAGCAGTACTTC.

The rearrangement links TRBV6-5 to TRBJ2-7, with D tentatively TRBD1 (6 bases). V was clipped by 10 bases and J by 2 bases, with 21 bases between them. This CDR3 is 15 amino acids long. Germline CDR1 reads MNHEY; CDR2 reads SVGAGI. The CDR3 protein is CATIPTGRGAYEQYF. The CDR3 nucleotides are TGTGCCACCATCCCGACGGGCAGGGGAGCCTACGAGCAGTACTTC.

The chain has TRBV4-3 and TRBJ2-7, with D perhaps matching TRBD1 (6 bases). The germline V gene encodes CDR1 LGHNA and CDR2 YSLEER. V dropped 1 base and J dropped 5 bases, with 15 bases sitting between them. The CDR3 is 15 amino acids. DNA of the CDR3: TGCGCCAGCAGCCAAGTGTACCAGGGGCTCCACGAGCAGTACTTC. Translation: CASSQVYQGLHEQYF.

This clone was seen only a few times. The V call is TRBV7-9, the J call TRBJ1-2, with D maybe TRBD1 (5 bases). The CDR3 runs to 14 residues. Germline CDR1 and CDR2: SEHNR and FQNEAQ (reference sequence). The V end was cut by 0 bases, the J end by 0 bases, with 5 bases between. The CDR3 reads CASSLATANYGYTF. Written as DNA, the CDR3 is TGTGCCAGCAGCTTAGCGACAGCTAACTATGGCTACACCTTC.

The V and J genes are TRBV3-1 (or the pseudogene TRBV3-2) and TRBJ1-2; D is unclear. V lost 2 bases, J lost 4 bases, and 11 bases lay in between. The CDR3 has 14 amino acids. Germline V lookup: CDR1 LGHDT, CDR2 YNNKEL (reference sequence). Written as DNA, the CDR3 is TGTGCCAGCAGCCAATGGCCGTCTTCCTATGGCTACACCTTC. Translation gives CASSQWPSSYGYTF.

The chain links TRBV10-3 to TRBJ1-2, with TRBD1 matching over 7 bases. The J segment lost 4 bases and the V segment lost 4 bases, leaving 3 bases of the junction unmatched. The CDR3 has 13 residues. Germline CDR1 and CDR2: ENHRY and SYGVKD. CDR3 amino acids: CAISGDRFYGYTF. The CDR3 DNA is TGTGCCATCAGTGGGGACAGATTCTATGGCTACACCTTC.

The chain carries TRBV5-1 and TRBJ1-1, with D possibly TRBD1 on 6 matching bases. Germline V gives CDR1 SGHRS, CDR2 YFSETQ. Trimming took 5 bases from V and 7 from J, leaving 15 bases between them. The CDR3 length is 13 residues. The CDR3 bases are TGCGCCAGCAGACTGGCAGGGGCCTATGAAGCTTTCTTT. This translates into CASRLAGAYEAFF.

The chain carries TRBV2 and TRBJ2-3; 10 bases match TRBD2. From germline, CDR1 is SNHLY and CDR2 FYNNEI. J was trimmed by 4 bases and V by 4 bases; bases with no gene match: 8. The CDR3 extends over 16 amino acids. CDR3 in amino acids: CASSVGLANVADTQYF. The CDR3 region has the DNA TGTGCCAGCAGTGTGGGACTAGCGAATGTCGCAGATACGCAGTATTTT.